The clone carrying this TCR beta chain occurred a few times. The antigen is unknown. The length of the CDR3 is 14 residues. Germline values: CDR1 SEHNR, CDR2 FQNEAQ (reference sequence). V lost 1 base and J 5 bases, leaving 9 bases between the germline ends. These data are taken from a study of cytomegalovirus exposure and HLA in healthy donors. Study findings and constraints: Cytomegalovirus association was listed for approximately 150 TCR beta chains. In a later analysis, a missense DCLRE1C variant was linked to TCR beta V- and J-gene trimming.

PCR involved 60 Vbeta and 13 Jbeta primers. Here immunoSEQ multiplex PCR was the method, and the copy in TCRdb shows in-frame clones only, minus some. The table includes 150,000 to 200,000 clones, about 79% detected once. The sequence came from a man aged 40-49 years in good health and CMV-seropositive. Source material: PBMCs. This chain links TRBV7-9 with TRBJ1-5; D is undetermined. CDR3 amino acids: CASSLGVGDQPQHF. CDR3 bases: TGTGCCAGCAGCTTAGGGGTCGGGGATCAGCCCCAGCATTTT.